One T cell receptor (beta chain) is described in this entry. The data stem from a study of siplizumab effects on memory and regulatory T cells. Sequencing was performed with immunoSEQ multiplex PCR; in TCRdb, only in-frame clones are kept and a portion is missing. This sample carries some 56,000 clones, just over 95% of them seen once, and the ten largest clones take roughly 1.1%. V was pared by 1 base and J by 5 bases, with 6 bases between. Germline CDR1 SEHNR, CDR2 FQNEAQ (reference sequence). This CDR3 region has 13 residues. Material for sequencing was naive CD8+ T cells sorted from blood. The rearrangement uses TRBV7-9 and TRBJ1-5; D gene ambiguous. This clonotype originated in a human donor in good health. The CDR3 DNA is TGTGCCAGCAGCTTAGGTTGGGATCAGCCCCAGCATTTT. Translated, it gives CASSLGWDQPQHF. Full variable domain (outside the CDR3, taken from reference TRBV7-9 and TRBJ1-5): DTGVSQNPRHKITKRGQNVTFRCDPISEHNRLYWYRQTLGQGPEFLTYFQNEAQLEKSRLLSDRFSAERPKGSFSTLEIQRTEQGDSAMYLCASSLGWDQPQHFGDGTRLSIL.